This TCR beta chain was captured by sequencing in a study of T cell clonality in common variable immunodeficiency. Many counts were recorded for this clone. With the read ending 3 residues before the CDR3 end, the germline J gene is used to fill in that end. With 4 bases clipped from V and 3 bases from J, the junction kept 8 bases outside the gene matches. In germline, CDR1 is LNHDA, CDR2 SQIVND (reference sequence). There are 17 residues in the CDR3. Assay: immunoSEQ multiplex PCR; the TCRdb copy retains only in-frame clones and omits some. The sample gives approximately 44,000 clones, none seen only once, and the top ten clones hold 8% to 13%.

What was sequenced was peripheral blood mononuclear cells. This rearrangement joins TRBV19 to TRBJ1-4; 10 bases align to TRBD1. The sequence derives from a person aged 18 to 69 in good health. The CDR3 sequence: CASSRTGGFGANEKLFF. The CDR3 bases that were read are TGTGCCAGTAGTAGGACAGGGGGTTTCGGAGCTAATGAAAAA.